Presented here are 3 T cell receptor beta chains from one specimen sequenced in a study of blood T cell repertoires in COVID-19. Some clones are missing from TCRdb's copy, which holds only in-frame ones; the method was immunoSEQ multiplex PCR. The repertoire includes some 170,000 clones, about four fifths of them detected once, and 8% to 13% sits in the top ten. Sample: peripheral blood. Receptors originate from a woman aged 40 to 55 with COVID-19, enrolled during active disease.

The rearrangement joins TRBV27 to TRBJ2-7; TRBD2 matches 11 bases. CDR3 length: 14 residues. Per germline, CDR1 MNHEY and CDR2 SMNVEV (reference sequence). V dropped 3 bases and J dropped 5; count of bases not matched to a gene: 3. CDR3 loop: CASSFSGRAHEQYF. The CDR3 DNA follows: TGTGCCAGCAGTTTTAGCGGGAGGGCCCACGAGCAGTACTTC.

The chain has TRBV30 and TRBJ2-6, with unresolved D. This CDR3 contains 14 residues. Trimming removed 4 bases at V and 2 bases at J, with 9 bases between. Germline CDR1 is GTSNPN and CDR2 is SVGIG (reference sequence). The CDR3 DNA reads TGTGCCTGGATGGCAGGAACTGGGGCCAACGTCCTGACTTTC. Its protein is CAWMAGTGANVLTF.

The chain links TRBV29-1 to TRBJ1-2, with D perhaps TRBD1 (6 bases). Germline V CDR1 and CDR2: SQVTM, ANQGSEA. This CDR3 has 19 amino acids. V shed 0 bases and J shed 5 bases, with 28 bases lying between them. Here the CDR3 reads CSVEDLHRVISPGVYGYTF. DNA for the CDR3: TGCAGCGTTGAAGATCTTCATAGAGTGATCTCGCCAGGGGTTTATGGCTACACCTTC. The whole variable domain, remainder taken from reference TRBV29-1 and TRBJ1-2, is SAVISQKPSRDICQRGTSLTIQCQVDSQVTMMFWYRQQPGQSLTLIATANQGSEATYESGFVIDKFPISRPNLTFSTLTVSNMSPEDSSIYLCSVEDLHRVISPGVYGYTFGSGTRLTVV.